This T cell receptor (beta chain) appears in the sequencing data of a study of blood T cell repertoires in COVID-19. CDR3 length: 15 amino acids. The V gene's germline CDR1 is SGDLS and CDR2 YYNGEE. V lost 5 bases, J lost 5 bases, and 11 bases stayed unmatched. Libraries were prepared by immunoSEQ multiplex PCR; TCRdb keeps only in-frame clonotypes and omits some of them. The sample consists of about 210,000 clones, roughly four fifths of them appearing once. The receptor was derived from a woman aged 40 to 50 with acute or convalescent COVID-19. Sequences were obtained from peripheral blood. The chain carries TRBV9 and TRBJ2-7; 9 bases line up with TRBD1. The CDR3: CASSGWGQGYNEQYF. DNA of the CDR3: TGTGCCAGCAGTGGGTGGGGACAGGGATATAACGAGCAGTACTTC.